These 27 T cell receptor beta chains originate from one sample sequenced in a study of blood T cell repertoires in COVID-19. Repertoires were generated with immunoSEQ multiplex PCR, while TCRdb's copy carries only in-frame clones and drops some. This sample has 170,000 or so clones; about 88% occur once, and the top ten carry 2.5% to 3%. Sequences were obtained from peripheral blood. The receptor set was obtained from a man between 40 and 49 years old with active or convalescent COVID-19.

The chain links TRBV7-8 to TRBJ2-7; 8 positions agree with TRBD2. The V gene end was trimmed by 5 bases and the J gene end by 0 bases; junction bases not matched to a gene: 3. In germline, CDR1 is SGHVS, CDR2 FQNEAQ. The CDR3 has 14 amino acids. The CDR3 is CASSRAGASYEQYF. In DNA, the CDR3 is TGTGCCAGCAGCCGAGCGGGGGCCTCCTACGAGCAGTACTTC.

The V call is TRBV12-3 or TRBV12-4, the J call TRBJ2-2; the match to TRBD1 covers 9 bases. The CDR3 sequence is 13 residues long. After removal of 6 bases from V and 4 bases from J, the junction contained 0 bases not matched to a gene. CDR3 sequence: CASRGQGTGELFF. The CDR3 DNA reads TGTGCCAGCAGGGGACAGGGCACCGGGGAGCTGTTTTTT.

The chain recombines TRBV2 with TRBJ2-5; no reliable D call. CDR1 is SNHLY and CDR2 is FYNNEI in the germline V gene. There are 11 residues in the CDR3. V dropped 3 bases and J dropped 9 bases, with 8 bases sitting between them. The CDR3 DNA is TGTGCCAGCAGTGAGTTAGTTTCCCAGTACTTC. It codes for CASSELVSQYF.

The chain links TRBV4-1 to TRBJ2-4; a weak D match, TRBD2 (5 bases). The CDR3 spans 16 residues. Germline V CDR1 and CDR2: MGHRA, YSYEKL. With 2 bases removed from V and 0 bases from J, the gap between germline ends came to 11 bases. CDR3 residues: CASSQLSGVAKNIQYF. In DNA form, the CDR3 reads TGCGCCAGCAGCCAATTGAGCGGAGTAGCCAAAAACATTCAGTACTTC.

The V and J genes are TRBV9 and TRBJ1-2; the D gene is possibly TRBD1 (5 bases). CDR3 size: 15 residues. The ends were cut back, 0 bases at V and 5 bases at J, with 14 bases in the middle. CDR1 and CDR2 from the germline V gene are SGDLS and YYNGEE. CDR3 sequence reads: CASSVDMGREYGYTF. CDR3 bases: TGTGCCAGCAGCGTAGACATGGGGCGCGAATATGGCTACACCTTC.

The V and J genes are TRBV2 and TRBJ2-7; D ambiguous. Germline V gene sequence: CDR1 SNHLY, CDR2 FYNNEI. The V end was cut by 8 bases, the J end by 3 bases, with 14 bases between. The CDR3 has 13 amino acids. CDR3 sequence (DNA): TGTGCCAGCCAAGGTGACATAGGCTACGAGCAGTACTTC. Encoded protein: CASQGDIGYEQYF.

V is TRBV29-1 and J is TRBJ1-5; D is undetermined. Looked up from germline, CDR1 is SQVTM and CDR2 is ANQGSEA. CDR3 length: 12 residues. V gave up 0 bases and J gave up 7 bases, with 7 bases separating them. CDR3 amino acids: CSVEDYKQPQHF. DNA of the CDR3: TGCAGCGTTGAAGATTATAAACAGCCCCAGCATTTT.

The V and J genes are TRBV15 and TRBJ2-7; the match to TRBD2 covers 12 bases. The CDR3 consists of 17 residues. V was pared by 0 bases and J by 4 bases, with 7 bases of the junction left unmatched. The V gene's germline CDR1 is LNHNV and CDR2 YYDKDF (reference sequence). The CDR3 DNA reads as TGTGCCACCAGCAGAGAGATACTACTAGCGGGGGGATACGAGCAGTACTTC. Protein product: CATSREILLAGGYEQYF.

The chain carries TRBV6-5 and TRBJ1-1; perhaps TRBD1 as D (6 bases). There are 16 residues in the CDR3. In germline, CDR1 is MNHEY, CDR2 SVGAGI. V was clipped by 0 bases and J by 4 bases, with 15 bases between them. The CDR3 DNA follows: TGTGCCAGCAGTTACTCGAATCTTGGGGGCCCCACTGAAGCTTTCTTT. The encoded protein is CASSYSNLGGPTEAFF.

The chain has TRBV6-6 and TRBJ1-1; D is perhaps TRBD1 (5 bases). V gave up 10 bases and J gave up 6 bases, with 12 bases separating them. The germline gives CDR1 MNHNY, CDR2 SVGAGI (reference sequence). The CDR3 extends over 11 amino acids. DNA for the CDR3: TGTGCCACGTCAGGGTTGGCTGAAGCTTTCTTT. It yields the protein CATSGLAEAFF.

The chain employs TRBV2 and TRBJ1-3; unclear D gene. Germline CDR1 is SNHLY and CDR2 is FYNNEI. Between the trimmed V and J ends, which lost 5 bases and 3 bases, there was a span of 11 bases. The CDR3 runs 14 residues. CDR3 coding DNA: TGTGCCAGCAGTAATTCCGGGAGTGGAAACACCATATATTTT. Its protein product is CASSNSGSGNTIYF. Using reference TRBV2 and TRBJ1-3 for the parts outside the CDR3, the full variable domain is EPEVTQTPSHQVTQMGQEVILRCVPISNHLYFYWYRQILGQKVEFLVSFYNNEISEKSEIFDDQFSVERPDGSNFTLKIRSTKLEDSAMYFCASSNSGSGNTIYFGEGSWLTVV.

V is TRBV7-2 and J is TRBJ2-3; TRBD2 matches 10 bases. The CDR3 consists of 15 residues. The trim removed 2 bases at V and 8 bases at J, leaving 7 bases unmatched. Germline CDR1 is SGHTA and CDR2 is FQGNSA. CDR3 sequence: CASSLQGSGGTTQYF. For the CDR3, the DNA is TGTGCCAGCAGCTTACAAGGTAGCGGGGGGACTACGCAGTATTTT.

The chain combines TRBV7-2 with TRBJ1-1, with TRBD1 matching 7 bases. CDR1 SGHTA and CDR2 FQGNSA come from the germline V gene. The CDR3 loop spans 15 amino acids. Trimming removed 6 bases from V and 0 bases from J; junction bases left unmatched: 7. The CDR3 DNA reads as TGTGCCAGCAGTAGACAGGGCCCTATGAACACTGAAGCTTTCTTT. This codes for CASSRQGPMNTEAFF. Looking up the rest from reference TRBV7-2 and TRBJ1-1 gives the full variable domain: GAGVSQSPSNKVTEKGKDVELRCDPISGHTALYWYRQSLGQGLEFLIYFQGNSAPDKSGLPSDRFSAERTGGSVSTLTIQRTQQEDSAVYLCASSRQGPMNTEAFFGQGTRLTVV.

This clone was seen a single time. The gene calls are TRBV6-5 and TRBJ1-5; D might be TRBD1 (6 bases). The CDR3 covers 14 residues. V was cut by 8 bases and J by 2 bases, with 13 bases left in between. CDR1 MNHEY and CDR2 SVGAGI come from the germline V gene. CDR3 nucleotides: TGTGCCAGCCAGACAGGATACGGCAATCAGCCCCAGCATTTT. Translating it yields CASQTGYGNQPQHF.

The chain combines TRBV2 with TRBJ1-3; TRBD1 aligns across 7 bases. Per germline, CDR1 SNHLY and CDR2 FYNNEI. The CDR3 has 14 residues. The V and J ends lost 6 bases and 0 bases, in that order; junction bases with no gene match: 2. Here the CDR3 DNA reads TGTGCCAGCAGAGGGACAGTCTCTGGAAACACCATATATTTT. Amino acids: CASRGTVSGNTIYF.

V and J are TRBV30 and TRBJ2-7, with D maybe TRBD2 (7 bases). The CDR3 contains 13 residues. The V and J ends lost 5 bases and 1 base respectively, with 12 bases between them. Germline loops: CDR1 GTSNPN, CDR2 SVGIG (reference sequence). The CDR3 coding sequence is TGTGCCTGGGGGAGGGGGAGATCCTACGAGCAGTACTTC. Protein product: CAWGRGRSYEQYF.

The J gene is TRBJ1-4, the V gene TRBV27, with D possibly being TRBD1 (6 bases). The CDR3 is 13 amino acids. The ends were cut back, 5 bases at V and 6 bases at J, with 10 bases in the middle. Germline CDR1 is MNHEY and CDR2 is SMNVEV (reference sequence). CDR3 protein: CASSQGGHEKLFF. CDR3 DNA: TGTGCCAGCAGTCAAGGGGGTCATGAAAAACTGTTTTTT. The whole variable domain, filled in from reference TRBV27 and TRBJ1-4, reads EAQVTQNPRYLITVTGKKLTVTCSQNMNHEYMSWYRQDPGLGLRQIYYSMNVEVTDKGDVPEGYKVSRKEKRNFPLILESPSPNQTSLYFCASSQGGHEKLFFGSGTQLSVL.

J is TRBJ1-2 and V is TRBV2; D call uncertain. V was trimmed by 0 bases and J by 4 bases, leaving 6 bases between them. The CDR3 covers 13 residues. CDR1 is SNHLY, CDR2 FYNNEI, per germline. This CDR3 is CASSEAALYGYTF. The CDR3 DNA follows: TGTGCCAGCAGTGAAGCAGCGCTCTATGGCTACACCTTC.

The V and J genes are TRBV28 and TRBJ2-5; 10 nucleotides agree with TRBD1. Germline trimming cut 6 bases from V and 2 bases from J; bases unmatched to any gene: 9. CDR1 is MDHEN and CDR2 is SYDVKM in the germline V gene. The CDR3 is 16 amino acids. CDR3 in amino acids: CASSPGTGAFQETQYF. CDR3 in DNA: TGTGCCAGCAGCCCTGGGACAGGGGCGTTTCAAGAGACCCAGTACTTC.

This chain uses TRBV25-1 with TRBJ2-1; 10 positions match TRBD2. CDR1 MGHDK and CDR2 SYGVNS come from the germline V gene. This CDR3 has 16 amino acids. V was pared by 3 bases and J by 1 base, with 3 bases of the junction left unmatched. CDR3: CASSDPSGGSYNEQFF. The DNA for the CDR3 is TGTGCCAGCAGTGATCCTAGCGGGGGATCCTACAATGAGCAGTTCTTC.

The sample holds one count of this clone. CDR3 residues: CASSLRQVAISSTDTQYF. The CDR3 region has the DNA TGTGCCAGCAGCTTACGACAGGTCGCCATTTCTAGCACAGATACGCAGTATTTT. J is TRBJ2-3 and V is TRBV7-6, with D perhaps matching TRBD1 (6 bases). V was clipped by 2 bases and J by 0 bases, with 18 bases between them. In germline, CDR1 is SGHVS, CDR2 FNYEAQ. The length of the CDR3 is 18 residues.

The J gene is TRBJ2-1, the V gene TRBV7-3; D perhaps matches TRBD2 (5 bases). This CDR3 is 17 amino acids long. Germline-derived CDR1 and CDR2 are SGHTA and FQGTGA. V was trimmed by 0 bases and J by 0 bases, leaving 12 bases between them. Here the CDR3 DNA reads TGTGCCAGCAGCTTAACGAGTGGGGAGAGCTCCTACAATGAGCAGTTCTTC. Encoded protein: CASSLTSGESSYNEQFF.

V usage is TRBV6-5 and J usage is TRBJ2-1; a possible D gene is TRBD1 (6 bases). Per germline, CDR1 MNHEY and CDR2 SVGAGI. V was clipped by 5 bases and J by 2 bases, with 13 bases between them. The CDR3 consists of 15 residues. The CDR3 nucleotides are TGTGCCAGCAGTACCGCAGGGGTCCCCTACAATGAGCAGTTCTTC. Amino acid sequence: CASSTAGVPYNEQFF.

The chain has TRBV6-5 and TRBJ2-4; D remains ambiguous. Germline V gene lookup returns CDR1 MNHEY and CDR2 SVGAGI. Trimming stripped 6 bases from V and 4 bases from J, with 10 bases between. The CDR3 consists of 13 residues. CDR3 region: CASSPPPKNIQYF. CDR3 bases: TGTGCCAGCAGCCCCCCCCCAAAAAACATTCAGTACTTC.

This clone was seen just once. V usage is TRBV6-5 and J usage is TRBJ1-4; D uncertain. Germline V gives CDR1 MNHEY, CDR2 SVGAGI. The CDR3 length is 14 residues. The ends were cut back, 5 bases at V and 4 bases at J, with 11 bases in the middle. The CDR3 nucleotides are TGTGCCAGCAGTAACAGTGCCCTTAATGAAAAACTGTTTTTT. It specifies CASSNSALNEKLFF.

The chain recombines TRBV10-3 with TRBJ2-1; TRBD2 is a possible D gene (5 bases). Trimming cost V 2 bases and J 6 bases, with 11 bases left between them. In germline, CDR1 is ENHRY, CDR2 SYGVKD. The CDR3 length is 14 residues. CDR3 region: CAISENVGVNEQFF. CDR3 DNA sequence: TGTGCCATCAGTGAGAACGTCGGGGTCAATGAGCAGTTCTTC.

The count of this clone is one. CDR3 DNA: TGCGCCAGCAGCTCCGCCGGGACAGGGGGTCCTAGCTTAGATACGCAGTATTTT. Translated: CASSSAGTGGPSLDTQYF. The J gene is TRBJ2-3, the V gene TRBV5-1; 11 bases map to TRBD1. The CDR3 has 18 amino acids. Germline V gives CDR1 SGHRS, CDR2 YFSETQ. V was clipped by 3 bases and J by 5 bases; unmatched bases: 14.